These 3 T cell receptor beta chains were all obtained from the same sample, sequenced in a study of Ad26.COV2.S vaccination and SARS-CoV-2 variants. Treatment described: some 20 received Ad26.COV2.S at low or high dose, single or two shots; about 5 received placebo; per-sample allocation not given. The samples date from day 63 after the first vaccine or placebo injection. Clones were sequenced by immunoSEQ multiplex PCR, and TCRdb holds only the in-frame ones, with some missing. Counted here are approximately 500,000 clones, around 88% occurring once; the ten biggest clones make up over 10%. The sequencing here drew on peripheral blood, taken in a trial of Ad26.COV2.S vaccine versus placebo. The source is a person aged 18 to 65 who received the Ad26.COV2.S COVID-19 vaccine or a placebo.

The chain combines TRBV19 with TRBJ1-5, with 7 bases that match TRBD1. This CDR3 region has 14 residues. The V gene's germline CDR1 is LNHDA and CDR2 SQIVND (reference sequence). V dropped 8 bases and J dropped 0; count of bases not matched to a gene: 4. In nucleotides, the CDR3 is TGTGCCAGTGACAGGGTTTATAGCAATCAGCCCCAGCATTTT. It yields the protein CASDRVYSNQPQHF. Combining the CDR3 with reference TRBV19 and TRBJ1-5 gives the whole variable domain DGGITQSPKYLFRKEGQNVTLSCEQNLNHDAMYWYRQDPGQGLRLIYYSQIVNDFQKGDIAEGYSVSREKKESFPLTVTSAQKNPTAFYLCASDRVYSNQPQHFGDGTRLSIL.

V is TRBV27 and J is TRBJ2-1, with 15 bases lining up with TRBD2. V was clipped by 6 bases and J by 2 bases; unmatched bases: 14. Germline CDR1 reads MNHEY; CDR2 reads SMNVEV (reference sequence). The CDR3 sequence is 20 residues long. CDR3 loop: CASSPGQGLAGGAPYNEQFF. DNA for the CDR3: TGTGCCAGCAGCCCAGGGCAGGGACTAGCGGGAGGAGCACCCTACAATGAGCAGTTCTTC.

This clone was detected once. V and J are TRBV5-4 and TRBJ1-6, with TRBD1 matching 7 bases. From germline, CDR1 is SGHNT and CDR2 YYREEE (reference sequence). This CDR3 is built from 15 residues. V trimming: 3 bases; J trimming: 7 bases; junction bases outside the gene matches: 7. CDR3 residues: CASSWGDSGNSPLHF. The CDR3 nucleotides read TGTGCCAGCAGCTGGGGGGACAGCGGAAATTCACCCCTCCACTTT.